The 32 T cell receptor beta chains in this list originate from one sample, sequenced in a study of resident and recirculating memory T cells in vitiligo. Assay used: immunoSEQ multiplex PCR; TCRdb lists only in-frame clones, some missing. The table records roughly 76,000 clones, more than 85% of them present only once. Sequencing was carried out using blood. Source of these receptors: a male donor with vitiligo.

The rearrangement uses TRBV10-3 and TRBJ2-5, with 11 bases lining up with TRBD1. The CDR3 has 14 amino acids. J gave up 11 bases and V 6 bases, and 11 bases lay outside the gene matches. Germline assignment: CDR1 ENHRY and CDR2 SYGVKD. The CDR3 loop reads CAISLRDRGWEQYF. In DNA, the CDR3 is TGTGCCATCAGCCTCCGGGACAGGGGGTGGGAGCAGTACTTC.

The CDR3 DNA reads TGTGCCAGCAGCTTGGGCCCTCCCGGGGGCTACAATGAGCAGTTCTTC. This sequence encodes CASSLGPPGGYNEQFF. The chain employs TRBV5-6 and TRBJ2-1, with D possibly TRBD2 on 6 matching bases. V shed 0 bases and J shed 3 bases, with 13 bases lying between them. The CDR3 runs to 16 residues. Per the germline V gene, CDR1 is SGHDT and CDR2 is YYEEEE.

The V gene is TRBV7-2, the J gene TRBJ2-1; D unclear. The CDR3 spans 16 residues. Germline lookup yields CDR1 SGHTA and CDR2 FQGNSA. Trimming pared 0 bases from V and 0 bases from J, leaving 9 bases between. Here the CDR3 reads CASSLAPVSSYNEQFF. DNA of the CDR3: TGTGCCAGCAGCTTAGCCCCTGTCAGCTCCTACAATGAGCAGTTCTTC. Full variable domain (remainder filled in from reference TRBV7-2 and TRBJ2-1): GAGVSQSPSNKVTEKGKDVELRCDPISGHTALYWYRQSLGQGLEFLIYFQGNSAPDKSGLPSDRFSAERTGGSVSTLTIQRTQQEDSAVYLCASSLAPVSSYNEQFFGPGTRLTVL.

The V and J genes are TRBV6-1 and TRBJ2-7, with 11 bases aligning to TRBD2. Per the germline V gene, CDR1 is MNHNS and CDR2 is SASEGT. There are 15 residues in the CDR3. V shed 6 bases, J shed 0 bases, and the junction held 4 bases outside the gene matches. The CDR3 region has the DNA TGTGCCAGCAGAAGGACTAGCGGGCACTCCTACGAGCAGTACTTC. Its translation is CASRRTSGHSYEQYF.

This clone was detected only once. The gene calls are TRBV11-1 and TRBJ2-5; 7 nucleotides align to TRBD1. The end of the DNA fits TRBJ2-7 better, so the J call may be wrong. The CDR3 spans 14 residues. Germline V gene data show CDR1 as SGHAT and CDR2 as FQDESV (reference sequence). DNA for the CDR3: TGTGCCAGCAGCTTAGCGTGGGACAGCTACGAGCAGTACTTC. As protein: CASSLAWDSYEQYF.

This sequence joins TRBV6-1 and TRBJ1-4, with TRBD1 matching over 10 bases. Germline trimming cut 2 bases from V and 7 bases from J; bases unmatched to any gene: 7. CDR3 size: 16 residues. Germline values: CDR1 MNHNS, CDR2 SASEGT. The CDR3 loop is CASSESTGQGREKLFF. The CDR3 DNA reads as TGTGCCAGCAGTGAATCCACGGGACAGGGGCGTGAAAAACTGTTTTTT.

This chain's CDR3 is CASSEFWTSGGPKVRETQYF. The DNA for the CDR3 is TGTGCCAGCAGTGAATTCTGGACTAGCGGGGGTCCCAAGGTACGGGAGACCCAGTACTTC. The chain combines TRBV6-1 with TRBJ2-5; 13 positions agree with TRBD2. From germline, CDR1 is MNHNS and CDR2 SASEGT. The V and J ends lost 2 bases and 5 bases, in that order; junction bases with no gene match: 17. CDR3 length equals 20 residues.

The chain employs TRBV7-3 and TRBJ2-7; 8 nucleotides align to TRBD1. Germline CDR1 and CDR2: SGHTA and FQGTGA. V gave up 5 bases and J gave up 4 bases; unmatched junction bases: 4. The CDR3 has 13 residues. The CDR3 nucleotides read TGTGCCAGCAGCACAGGGACAGGTTACGAGCAGTACTTC. Translated, it gives CASSTGTGYEQYF.

This clone is a singleton in its sample. The chain is built from TRBV19 and TRBJ1-1; D remains unclear. The CDR3 consists of 11 residues. Trimming stripped 6 bases from V and 2 bases from J, with 4 bases between. From germline, CDR1 is LNHDA and CDR2 SQIVND (reference sequence). The CDR3 region has the DNA TGTGCCAGTAGGCTAAACACTGAAGCTTTCTTT. Translated: CASRLNTEAFF.

The genes are TRBV19 and TRBJ2-5, with 8 bases that match TRBD1. The CDR3 covers 15 residues. V dropped 5 bases and J dropped 4; count of bases not matched to a gene: 9. Germline assignment: CDR1 LNHDA and CDR2 SQIVND (reference sequence). The CDR3 DNA is TGTGCCAGTAGTCCTCTTCCGGGACAGGTAGAGACCCAGTACTTC. It translates to CASSPLPGQVETQYF.

This rearrangement joins TRBV6-5 to TRBJ1-1; a weak D match, TRBD1 (6 bases). The CDR3 has 14 residues. Trimming took off 4 bases at V and 0 bases at J, with 9 bases between the two ends. CDR1 and CDR2 from the germline V gene are MNHEY and SVGAGI. CDR3 in DNA: TGTGCCAGCAGTTTTCGGACAGTGAACACTGAAGCTTTCTTT. Translated, it gives CASSFRTVNTEAFF.

This chain connects TRBV29-1 to TRBJ2-3; D may be TRBD1 (5 bases). The V gene's germline CDR1 is SQVTM and CDR2 ANQGSEA. The CDR3 runs to 14 residues. With 6 bases removed from V and 0 bases from J, the gap between germline ends came to 13 bases. The CDR3 protein is CSVREYTSTDTQYF. As DNA, the CDR3 is TGCAGCGTCAGGGAATATACTAGCACAGATACGCAGTATTTT.

V gene TRBV18 combines with J gene TRBJ2-1, with TRBD1 matching 9 bases. The CDR3 is 15 amino acids. Trimming removed 3 bases from V and 7 bases from J; junction bases left unmatched: 7. Germline V lookup: CDR1 KGHSH, CDR2 LQKENI. The CDR3 protein is CASSPRPGTGNEQFF. The CDR3 nucleotides are TGTGCCAGCTCACCTCGTCCCGGGACAGGGAATGAGCAGTTCTTC.

This chain uses TRBV6-1 with TRBJ1-2; no clear D. The ends were cut back, 1 base at V and 4 bases at J, with 10 bases in the middle. The CDR3 is 14 amino acids. Germline loops: CDR1 MNHNS, CDR2 SASEGT. The CDR3 region is CASSEDAGTYGYTF. The CDR3 coding sequence is TGTGCCAGCAGTGAAGATGCGGGAACCTATGGCTACACCTTC.

In DNA form, the CDR3 reads TGTGCCAGCAGCGTAAGCGGGGGGAACAATGAGCAGTTCTTC. This gives the protein CASSVSGGNNEQFF. The chain recombines TRBV9 with TRBJ2-1; 9 nucleotides line up with TRBD2. This CDR3 has 14 amino acids. Germline V gene lookup returns CDR1 SGDLS and CDR2 YYNGEE. The trim removed 1 base at V and 5 bases at J, leaving 1 base unmatched.

The rearrangement joins TRBV7-6 to TRBJ1-2; TRBD1 matches 7 bases. Germline assignment: CDR1 SGHVS and CDR2 FNYEAQ. The CDR3 covers 14 residues. V was clipped by 5 bases and J by 4 bases; unmatched bases: 7. This CDR3 is CASSPGTDSYGYTF. Written as DNA, the CDR3 is TGTGCCAGCAGCCCCGGGACAGACTCCTATGGCTACACCTTC.

This clone has a single count. The V and J genes are TRBV7-2 and TRBJ1-4, with D possibly matching TRBD1 (6 bases). The CDR3 contains 15 residues. The germline gives CDR1 SGHTA, CDR2 FQGNSA. The germline V and J ends were trimmed by 2 bases and 5 bases, with 12 bases remaining between them. This chain's CDR3 is CASSLLTGMNEKLFF. CDR3 DNA: TGTGCCAGCAGCTTACTCACAGGGATGAATGAAAAACTGTTTTTT.

The CDR3 region has the DNA TGTGCCATCAGTGAAGGTGGGGGCATCCAGCCCCAGCATTTT. The encoded protein is CAISEGGGIQPQHF. The gene calls are TRBV10-3 and TRBJ1-5; TRBD1 might be the D (6 bases). The CDR3 has 14 amino acids. Germline V CDR1 and CDR2: ENHRY, SYGVKD. V shed 3 bases and J shed 7 bases, with 13 bases lying between them.

CDR3 residues: CASSLSKIEQFF. DNA for the CDR3: TGCGCCAGCAGCTTGTCTAAGATTGAGCAGTTCTTC. The chain joins TRBV5-1 to TRBJ2-1, with D unresolved. The CDR3 extends over 12 amino acids. Germline values: CDR1 SGHRS, CDR2 YFSETQ. Trimming removed 1 base from V and 9 bases from J, with 8 bases in between.

This chain joins TRBV4-2 and TRBJ2-5, with D tentatively TRBD1 (5 bases). This CDR3 spans 14 amino acids. In germline, CDR1 is LGHNA, CDR2 YNFKEQ. V was cut by 1 base and J by 2 bases, with 8 bases left in between. The CDR3 DNA is TGTGCCAGCAGCCAAGTGAAGGGGCAAGAGACCCAGTACTTC. It encodes CASSQVKGQETQYF.

The chain carries TRBV28 and TRBJ1-2; D is undetermined. The CDR3 spans 12 residues. Trimming removed 1 base at V and 7 bases at J, with 7 bases between. Looked up from germline, CDR1 is MDHEN and CDR2 is SYDVKM. Written as DNA, the CDR3 is TGTGCCAGCAGTTTATCGGGAGGTGGCTACACCTTC. It is translated as CASSLSGGGYTF.

The chain carries TRBV7-2 and TRBJ2-7, with TRBD1 matching 7 bases. This CDR3 has 13 amino acids. J gave up 4 bases and V 5 bases, and 5 bases lay outside the gene matches. Germline V gene sequence: CDR1 SGHTA, CDR2 FQGNSA. The CDR3 here is CASSPGQLYEQYF. In DNA form, the CDR3 reads TGTGCCAGCAGCCCGGGACAGCTTTACGAGCAGTACTTC.

The rearrangement joins TRBV10-3 to TRBJ1-2; 9 bases are a match to TRBD1. Germline V gives CDR1 ENHRY, CDR2 SYGVKD. The V segment lost 6 bases and the J segment 2 bases; nucleotides outside the gene matches: 1. This CDR3 has 13 amino acids. The CDR3 protein is CAIRGQGNYGYTF. For the CDR3, the DNA is TGTGCCATCAGAGGACAGGGGAACTATGGCTACACCTTC.

The V and J genes are TRBV27 and TRBJ2-7; D remains unclear. CDR1 MNHEY and CDR2 SMNVEV come from the germline V gene (reference sequence). Trimming removed 4 bases at V and 3 bases at J, with 4 bases between. The CDR3 sequence is 11 residues long. The CDR3 here is CASSSGYEQYF. Here the CDR3 DNA reads TGTGCCAGCAGTTCCGGCTACGAGCAGTACTTC.

The V and J genes are TRBV5-1 and TRBJ2-5, with TRBD2 identical over 9 bases. Germline CDR1 is SGHRS and CDR2 is YFSETQ. Trimming removed 1 base from V and 1 base from J; junction bases left unmatched: 5. The CDR3 totals 16 residues. DNA of the CDR3: TGCGCCAGCAGCTTGATCGCGGGGGGGCCCCAAGAGACCCAGTACTTC. It codes for CASSLIAGGPQETQYF.

V usage is TRBV11-1 and J usage is TRBJ2-1; 9 positions match TRBD2. CDR1 is SGHAT and CDR2 is FQDESV in the germline V gene (reference sequence). The ends lost 8 bases at V and 0 bases at J; junction bases unmatched: 2. The CDR3 runs to 14 residues. The CDR3 DNA reads as TGTGCCAGCGGCGGGGGGGCCTCCTACAATGAGCAGTTCTTC. This codes for CASGGGASYNEQFF.

V gene TRBV28 combines with J gene TRBJ1-6; D is undetermined. V gave up 8 bases and J gave up 3 bases, with 8 bases separating them. This CDR3 has 13 amino acids. Germline V gene data show CDR1 as MDHEN and CDR2 as SYDVKM. Written as DNA, the CDR3 is TGTGCCAGCGTACGACTCTATAATTCACCCCTCCACTTT. This gives the protein CASVRLYNSPLHF.

The chain uses TRBV5-1 and TRBJ1-1; D gene unclear. This CDR3 comprises 14 residues. Germline CDR1 is SGHRS and CDR2 is YFSETQ. V was pared by 0 bases and J by 3 bases, with 9 bases between. The CDR3 sequence is CASSLAPGDTEAFF. Written as DNA, the CDR3 is TGCGCCAGCAGCTTGGCCCCGGGAGACACTGAAGCTTTCTTT.

This chain links TRBV19 with TRBJ2-5, with a possible D match to TRBD1 (5 bases). CDR1 is LNHDA, CDR2 SQIVND, per germline (reference sequence). Trimming removed 6 bases at V and 2 bases at J, with 10 bases between. This CDR3 region has 13 residues. CDR3 sequence (DNA): TGTGCCAGTAGGGAAGCAGGGCAAGAGACCCAGTACTTC. Its translation is CASREAGQETQYF.

The chain carries TRBV28 and TRBJ1-2; D call uncertain. In germline, CDR1 is MDHEN, CDR2 SYDVKM. The CDR3 contains 12 residues. V was shortened by 0 bases and J by 7 bases, with 6 bases between the two germline ends. The CDR3 DNA sequence: TGTGCCAGCAGTTTATGGCGGGCTGGCTACACCTTC. Residues: CASSLWRAGYTF.

The chain links TRBV4-2 to TRBJ2-5, with 16 positions matching TRBD2. This CDR3 comprises 17 residues. Losses at the gene ends were 4 bases for V and 5 bases for J; bases not matched to a gene: 7. Looked up from germline, CDR1 is LGHNA and CDR2 is YNFKEQ. The CDR3 here is CASSPGLAGGPGETQYF. The DNA of the CDR3 is TGTGCCAGCAGCCCGGGACTAGCGGGGGGGCCTGGGGAGACCCAGTACTTC.

V is TRBV18 and J is TRBJ2-2, with D possibly being TRBD2 (6 bases). The CDR3 totals 15 residues. The germline gives CDR1 KGHSH, CDR2 LQKENI. V lost 3 bases and J lost 5, with 13 bases in between. The CDR3 protein is CASSPRRGWTGELFF. The CDR3, as DNA: TGTGCCAGCTCACCGAGGCGGGGCTGGACCGGGGAGCTGTTTTTT.